Reported below is one T cell receptor beta chain. CD8 cells classed as naive were CD45RO-negative and positively selected for CCR7, excluding terminally differentiated effector memory CD45RA+ cells. This entry comes from a study of shared clonotypes between healthy human individuals. The V gene's germline CDR1 is LGHNA and CDR2 YNFKEQ. This CDR3 comprises 15 residues. Losses at the gene ends were 4 bases for V and 4 bases for J; bases not matched to a gene: 7. Clones were sequenced by immunoSEQ multiplex PCR, and TCRdb holds only the in-frame ones, with some missing. The profile covers around 2,000,000 clones, with approximately 94% appearing a single time and 1.5% to 2% taken by the ten largest.

The sequenced material came from naive CD8+ T cells from PBMCs. This receptor was obtained from a man between 18 and 29 years old in good health. Some clones in this sample may be carry-over from other donors' samples. The J gene is TRBJ2-7, the V gene TRBV4-2, with 10 bases lining up with TRBD2. This chain's CDR3 is CASSRLAGEWYEQYF. The CDR3 DNA sequence: TGTGCCAGCAGCCGGCTAGCGGGAGAGTGGTACGAGCAGTACTTC.